The 22 T cell receptor beta chains reported below all come from one sample, sequenced in a study of CXCR3-negative and CXCR3-positive naive CD8 T cells. Study results and limitations: CXCR3-expressing naive cells carried TRB CDR3s more hydrophobic than those of CXCR3-negative naive cells.

The antigens these receptors bind are not known. UMI-labeled 5' RACE yielded the TRB cDNA libraries. TCRdb reprocessed the 5' RACE reads and reports one entry per CDR3 protein, with no DNA. The clone table shows tens of thousands of distinct CDR3 sequences, with the ten largest holding approximately 0.82%. Input material: naive CXCR3+ CD8+ T cells from blood. Subset in this sample: CD45RO-CCR7+CD27+CD95- naive CD8+ T cells expressing CXCR3 (TNR3+). These receptors were taken from a human donor in good health. Some clones in this sample may be carry-over from other donors' samples.

The chain couples TRBV30 to TRBJ1-1; without DNA, the TCRdb call of TRBD1 cannot be checked. The germline CDR1 and CDR2 sequences are GTSNPN and SVGIG (reference sequence). The CDR3 has 12 residues. The CDR3 reads CAWKGLNTEAFF.

This chain connects TRBV2 to TRBJ2-5; without DNA, the TCRdb call of TRBD2 cannot be checked. CDR1 and CDR2 from the germline V gene are SNHLY and FYNNEI. The CDR3 runs 15 residues. The chain's CDR3 is CASSATSGLQETQYF.

The J gene is TRBJ1-2, the V gene TRBV15; the D gene TCRdb calls, TRBD1, cannot be checked with no DNA. The CDR3 spans 15 residues. Germline-derived CDR1 and CDR2 are LNHNV and YYDKDF (reference sequence). This chain's CDR3 is CATSREGHPRQGYTF.

The chain employs TRBV20-1 and TRBJ2-7. The CDR3 has 13 residues. Germline V gene sequence: CDR1 DFQATT, CDR2 SNEGSKA (reference sequence). The CDR3 is CSARLTISYEQYF.

The V and J genes are TRBV2 and TRBJ2-5; no DNA is available, so the TRBD1 call from TCRdb remains unchecked. The CDR3 spans 13 residues. Germline V gene data show CDR1 as SNHLY and CDR2 as FYNNEI. The CDR3 is CATEQGAGETQYF.

This CDR3 is CASSALAGVQETQYF. The genes are TRBV6-5 and TRBJ2-5; there is no DNA to check the TCRdb D call of TRBD2. The germline V gene encodes CDR1 MNHEY and CDR2 SVGAGI. This CDR3 has 15 residues.

The V and J genes are TRBV29-1 and TRBJ2-5. The germline V gene encodes CDR1 SQVTM and CDR2 ANQGSEA. The CDR3 sequence is 13 residues long. The CDR3 protein is CSVDGWTQETQYF.

The chain carries TRBV28 and TRBJ2-7; TCRdb designates TRBD1, a call that cannot be tested without DNA. This CDR3 spans 12 amino acids. CDR1 and CDR2 from the germline V gene are MDHEN and SYDVKM. This chain's CDR3 is CAAGRDSYEQYF.

The chain is built from TRBV15 and TRBJ2-5; TCRdb proposes TRBD1, but this gene call is untestable without DNA. Germline CDR1 and CDR2: LNHNV and YYDKDF (reference sequence). CDR3 length equals 13 residues. CDR3 protein: CATTGTYQETQYF.

The chain joins TRBV29-1 to TRBJ1-4. The CDR3 totals 11 residues. Germline-derived CDR1 and CDR2 are SQVTM and ANQGSEA. The CDR3: CSVEYDEKLFF.

Here the CDR3 reads CASSSRQAMNTEAFF. The rearrangement joins TRBV7-9 to TRBJ1-1; TCRdb returns TRBD1, unconfirmable since there is no DNA. Germline V gene data show CDR1 as SEHNR and CDR2 as FQNEAQ (reference sequence). The CDR3 totals 15 residues.

The V gene is TRBV7-9, the J gene TRBJ1-1; TCRdb picks TRBD1, but there is no DNA to check that call. Per germline, CDR1 SEHNR and CDR2 FQNEAQ (reference sequence). The CDR3 has 15 residues. CDR3 amino acids: CASSRTGGRYTEAFF.

The chain combines TRBV2 with TRBJ2-5; TCRdb picks TRBD1, but there is no DNA to check that call. CDR3 length equals 14 residues. Germline V gives CDR1 SNHLY, CDR2 FYNNEI. The CDR3 region is CASSPPRGGETQYF.

The chain joins TRBV6-6 to TRBJ2-3; TCRdb's assignment of TRBD1 cannot be checked, as there is no DNA. Germline loops: CDR1 MNHNY, CDR2 SVGAGI (reference sequence). This CDR3 is 16 amino acids long. The CDR3 protein is CASSSGTGAGTDTQYF.

The V and J genes are TRBV4-1 and TRBJ1-2. In germline, CDR1 is MGHRA, CDR2 YSYEKL. The CDR3 totals 14 residues. CDR3 residues: CASSQDEVDYGYTF.

V gene TRBV12-3 or TRBV12-4 combines with J gene TRBJ1-5. The CDR3 extends over 13 amino acids. The CDR3 region is CASSDIYNQPQHF.

The V gene is TRBV6-5, the J gene TRBJ1-1; as DNA is missing, the TRBD1 call by TCRdb cannot be tested. The CDR3 totals 13 residues. In germline, CDR1 is MNHEY, CDR2 SVGAGI. The chain's CDR3 is CASNDESLTEAFF.

This chain's CDR3 is CASSVVPDMRPDTQYF. The rearrangement joins TRBV9 to TRBJ2-3; the D call of TRBD1 rests on TCRdb alone, since no DNA is present to check it. Per germline, CDR1 SGDLS and CDR2 YYNGEE. The CDR3 has 16 amino acids. The whole variable domain, filled in from reference TRBV9 and TRBJ2-3, reads DSGVTQTPKHLITATGQRVTLRCSPRSGDLSVYWYQQSLDQGLQFLIQYYNGEERAKGNILERFSAQQFPDLHSELNLSSLELGDSALYFCASSVVPDMRPDTQYFGPGTRLTVL.

V and J are TRBV27 and TRBJ1-2. The V gene's germline CDR1 is MNHEY and CDR2 SMNVEV (reference sequence). The CDR3 consists of 16 residues. This CDR3 is CASSLSRSGGSYGYTF.

The chain employs TRBV12-3 or TRBV12-4 and TRBJ2-2; TCRdb's D call, TRBD1, is unchecked because there is no DNA. The CDR3 loop spans 16 amino acids. CDR3 in amino acids: CASSPSGGPNTGELFF.

This chain joins TRBV29-1 and TRBJ2-5; TCRdb lists TRBD1, though no DNA is available to test this call. The CDR3 runs to 12 residues. The V gene's germline CDR1 is SQVTM and CDR2 ANQGSEA. The CDR3: CSVPTAQETQYF.

This rearrangement joins TRBV18 to TRBJ2-7; TCRdb's D call of TRBD1 is untestable without DNA. The CDR3 is 17 amino acids. CDR1 is KGHSH, CDR2 LQKENI, per germline. The CDR3: CASSPPMDHRGHHEQYF.